The 20 T cell receptor beta chains below come from one sample, sequenced in a study of T cells in women clearing cervical HPV infection. This table comes from immunoSEQ multiplex PCR, and its TCRdb copy is limited to in-frame clones, with some not included. The repertoire shows some 33,000 clones; the top ten hold 7.8%. Sequencing input: blood buffy coat. The source of these receptors is a woman aged 18 to 69 with a cervical HPV16 infection that either progressed to CIN3+ or cleared (not recorded which).

As concerns this clone: The read is 3 residues too short to cover the CDR3 end, so that end is filled in from the germline J gene. The chain combines TRBV29-1 with TRBJ1-2; D remains ambiguous. The CDR3 is made up of 13 amino acids. The germline V gene has CDR1 SQVTM and CDR2 ANQGSEA. V gave up 6 bases and J gave up 0 bases, with 11 bases separating them. CDR3 amino acids: CSVHLLANYGYTF. CDR3 DNA, as far as it was read: TGCAGCGTGCACCTACTAGCTAACTATGGC.

Comment on this clone: Read data end 3 residues before the CDR3 end; the end is taken from the germline J gene. J is TRBJ1-6 and V is TRBV7-3; D is ambiguous. CDR1 SGHTA and CDR2 FQGTGA come from the germline V gene. Trimming took off 6 bases at V and 6 bases at J, with 9 bases between the two ends. CDR3 length: 13 amino acids. CDR3 DNA (partial): TGTGCCAGCAGACTGGACTTTAATTCACCC. Protein sequence: CASRLDFNSP. The complete CDR3 reads CASRLDFNSPLHF.

About this clone: The read comes to an end 3 residues before the CDR3 does, leaving the germline J gene to fill in the end. The chain links TRBV7-9 to TRBJ1-6, with unresolved D. Germline-derived CDR1 and CDR2 are SEHNR and FQNEAQ (reference sequence). V was shortened by 5 bases and J by 7 bases, with 6 bases between the two germline ends. The CDR3 consists of 12 residues. The CDR3 reads CASSTINSPLHF. The covered CDR3 bases are TGTGCCAGCAGCACTATAAATTCACCC.

A note on this clone: The CDR3 end falls 3 residues outside the read, so it is completed with the germline J gene. The rearrangement links TRBV20-1 to TRBJ2-7; maybe TRBD1 (5 bases). CDR3 length equals 14 residues. Germline CDR1 DFQATT, CDR2 SNEGSKA (reference sequence). The ends were cut back, 0 bases at V and 2 bases at J, with 11 bases in the middle. The DNA read from the CDR3 is TGCAGTGCTAGAGATCAGGGTCGCCCCTACGAG. Protein product: CSARDQGRPYE. The entire CDR3 reads CSARDQGRPYEQYF.

Notes on this clone: The read is 3 residues too short to cover the CDR3 end, so that end is filled in from the germline J gene. The chain links TRBV20-1 to TRBJ2-4; D remains unclear. Germline values: CDR1 DFQATT, CDR2 SNEGSKA (reference sequence). The V gene lost 0 bases and the J gene lost 6 bases, with 12 bases spanning the gap. The CDR3 length is 14 residues. The CDR3 spells CSARDQLGINIQYF. The sequenced part of the CDR3 DNA is TGCAGTGCTAGAGATCAATTGGGCATAAACATT.

In regard to this clone: The read finishes 3 residues shy of the CDR3 end, and the germline J gene is used to complete it. The chain employs TRBV20-1 and TRBJ2-2, with D uncertain. Looked up from germline, CDR1 is DFQATT and CDR2 is SNEGSKA (reference sequence). V was shortened by 3 bases and J by 6 bases, with 14 bases between the two germline ends. This CDR3 spans 14 amino acids. The sequenced part of the CDR3 DNA is TGCAGTGCTAGTCACCCTGGGCCCCCCGGGGAG. Its protein is CSASHPGPPGE. The CDR3, in full, reads CSASHPGPPGELFF.

As to this clone: Read coverage stops 3 residues before the CDR3 terminus; the germline J gene supplies the remainder. This chain links TRBV19 with TRBJ1-1; D call uncertain. The CDR3 has 15 residues. V was shortened by 5 bases and J by 4 bases, with 17 bases between the two germline ends. In germline, CDR1 is LNHDA, CDR2 SQIVND (reference sequence). The CDR3 sequence: CASSSSGGSGTEAFF. The part of the CDR3 DNA that was read is TGTGCCAGTAGTTCCTCTGGAGGGTCAGGCACTGAA.

A note on this clone: The read ends 3 residues early relative to the CDR3; the germline J gene fills the gap. The rearrangement joins TRBV7-2 to TRBJ2-1, with 10 bases fitting TRBD2. Germline-derived CDR1 and CDR2 are SGHTA and FQGNSA. The CDR3 loop spans 14 amino acids. V was pared by 2 bases and J by 8 bases, with 3 bases of the junction left unmatched. The CDR3 protein is CASSLQREGHEQFF. The CDR3 bases that were read are TGTGCCAGCAGCTTACAGCGGGAGGGCCATGAG.

Note on this clone: The observed sequence ends 3 residues before the CDR3 terminus, with the missing tail filled in from the germline J gene. The chain couples TRBV7-2 to TRBJ1-2; no definite D call. CDR3 length: 13 amino acids. Germline V gives CDR1 SGHTA, CDR2 FQGNSA. Partial CDR3 DNA: TGTGCCAGCAGACCCACCGGCGGGTACGAC. It specifies CASRPTGGYD. The whole CDR3 is CASRPTGGYDYTF.

Remarks on this clone: The read finishes 3 residues shy of the CDR3 end, and the germline J gene is used to complete it. This chain joins TRBV7-2 and TRBJ1-6; 7 nucleotides align to TRBD1. The CDR3 runs to 15 residues. CDR1 is SGHTA, CDR2 FQGNSA, per germline. The trim removed 5 bases at V and 2 bases at J, leaving 3 bases unmatched. The DNA read from the CDR3 is TGTGCCAGCAGCCCAGGGGGGACCTATAATTCACCC. This gives the protein CASSPGGTYNSP. The full CDR3 sequence reads CASSPGGTYNSPLHF.

As regards this clone: The read halts 3 residues ahead of the CDR3 end, with the missing end drawn from the germline J gene. The chain recombines TRBV7-6 with TRBJ2-7; possibly TRBD2 for D (5 bases). Germline lookup yields CDR1 SGHVS and CDR2 FNYEAQ. The CDR3 consists of 13 residues. V lost 3 bases and J lost 5, with 11 bases in between. CDR3 bases read: TGTGCCAGCAGCTTCGGGGTCTTCGACGAG. Translating gives CASSFGVFDE. The entire CDR3 is CASSFGVFDEQYF.

As concerns this clone: The read falls 3 residues short of the CDR3 end, and the missing part is taken from the germline J gene. This rearrangement joins TRBV7-7 to TRBJ2-5, with a tentative D call TRBD2 (5 bases). Trimming removed 5 bases at V and 4 bases at J, with 11 bases between. Looked up from germline, CDR1 is SSHAT and CDR2 is FNYEAQ (reference sequence). The CDR3 has 13 residues. The DNA read from the CDR3 is TGTGCCAGCAGCCCGCCTGAGGGAGAGACC. Its protein product is CASSPPEGET. Given in full, the CDR3 is CASSPPEGETQYF.

Points on this clone: The read ends 3 residues early relative to the CDR3; the germline J gene fills the gap. This sequence joins TRBV30 and TRBJ2-3; D uncertain. Germline V gene sequence: CDR1 GTSNPN, CDR2 SVGIG (reference sequence). The CDR3 has 15 amino acids. Trimming stripped 0 bases from V and 6 bases from J, with 16 bases between. The CDR3 reads CAWSVLRQGGDTQYF. CDR3 bases read: TGTGCCTGGAGTGTACTGCGACAAGGTGGGGATACG. Filled out from reference TRBV30 and TRBJ2-3, the complete variable domain reads SQTIHQWPATLVQPVGSPLSLECTVEGTSNPNLYWYRQAAGRGLQLLFYSVGIGQISSEVPQNLSASRPQDRQFILSSKKLLLSDSGFYLCAWSVLRQGGDTQYFGPGTRLTVL.

CDR3 DNA (partial): TGTGCCAGCAGTCAGAGGGGCTATGGC. Translated: CASSQRGYG. The full CDR3 reads CASSQRGYGYTF. The genes are TRBV28 and TRBJ1-2; D possibly corresponds to TRBD1 (5 bases). The read gets to within 3 residues of the CDR3 end, and the germline J gene fills in the rest. The V end was cut by 5 bases, the J end by 4 bases, with 8 bases between. This CDR3 has 12 residues. Germline values: CDR1 MDHEN, CDR2 SYDVKM.

The covered CDR3 bases are TGTGCCAGCAGCTTGGGACCGGGGGACACC. Translation: CASSLGPGDT. The entire CDR3 protein is CASSLGPGDTIYF. The chain joins TRBV5-6 to TRBJ1-3; perhaps TRBD1 as D (5 bases). The read terminates 3 residues before the CDR3 end, so the remaining end is supplied by the germline J gene. The germline V and J ends were trimmed by 0 bases and 8 bases, with 9 bases remaining between them. CDR3 length equals 13 residues. The germline V gene has CDR1 SGHDT and CDR2 YYEEEE.

With regard to this clone: Read sequence stops 3 residues before the CDR3 end, and the germline J gene provides the missing end. The rearrangement joins TRBV6-1 to TRBJ1-1; no reliable D call. Germline CDR1 and CDR2: MNHNS and SASEGT. CDR3 length: 13 residues. Trimming cost V 4 bases and J 1 base, with 7 bases left between them. CDR3 DNA (partial): TGTGCCAGCAGTGTCCAGGAGAACACTGAA. Its translation: CASSVQENTE. Given in full, the CDR3 is CASSVQENTEAFF.

Regarding this clone: Coverage ceases 3 residues before the CDR3 finishes, and the germline J gene fills in the end. The chain combines TRBV20-1 with TRBJ2-3, with 9 bases aligning to TRBD2. J gave up 4 bases and V 5 bases, and 10 bases lay outside the gene matches. Looked up from germline, CDR1 is DFQATT and CDR2 is SNEGSKA (reference sequence). CDR3 length: 15 amino acids. The part of the CDR3 DNA that was read is TGCAGTGCTCTCCCGGTAGCGGGAGCGGCAGATACG. Protein product: CSALPVAGAADT. The whole CDR3 region reads CSALPVAGAADTQYF.

As concerns this clone: The missing CDR3 end, 3 residues past where the read stops, is filled in from the germline J gene. The chain recombines TRBV30 with TRBJ2-7; 9 nucleotides line up with TRBD2. The CDR3 extends over 14 amino acids. V shed 3 bases and J 5 bases; nucleotides not matched to a gene: 8. Looked up from germline, CDR1 is GTSNPN and CDR2 is SVGIG (reference sequence). CDR3 bases read: TGTGCCTGGAGCGGAGCCGGGACTAGCAACGAG. Its protein product is CAWSGAGTSNE. The complete CDR3 protein is CAWSGAGTSNEQYF.

As for this clone: The CDR3 end falls 3 residues outside the read, so it is completed with the germline J gene. The chain employs TRBV7-9 and TRBJ2-1; 10 nucleotides agree with TRBD2. With 5 bases clipped from V and 5 bases from J, the junction kept 6 bases outside the gene matches. The CDR3 runs to 15 residues. Germline-derived CDR1 and CDR2 are SEHNR and FQNEAQ (reference sequence). CDR3 region: CASSPGLAANNEQFF. Partial CDR3 DNA: TGTGCCAGCAGCCCAGGACTAGCGGCTAACAATGAG.

The CDR3 DNA, read in part, is TGCGCCAGCAGCCAAGAACCATCCAGGGGGCGTGAAAAA. It is translated as CASSQEPSRGREK. The whole CDR3 protein reads CASSQEPSRGREKLFF. J is TRBJ1-4 and V is TRBV4-1, with 8 bases lining up with TRBD1. The read falls 3 residues short of the CDR3 end, and the missing part is taken from the germline J gene. Germline V gives CDR1 MGHRA, CDR2 YSYEKL. V lost 0 bases, J lost 7 bases, and 7 bases stayed unmatched. CDR3 size: 16 residues.